One sample yielded the 13 T cell receptor beta chains listed below, sequenced in a study of blood T cell repertoires in COVID-19. TCRdb's table, derived via immunoSEQ multiplex PCR, lists solely in-frame clones and lacks some. There are roughly 130,000 clones in the sample; approximately 80% occur only once, and under 2.5% lies in the top ten. Sequencing was done on a sample of peripheral blood. These receptors were taken from a man between 65 and 85 years old with acute or convalescent COVID-19.

The gene calls are TRBV10-2 and TRBJ1-3; TRBD1 might be the D (6 bases). V was shortened by 8 bases and J by 2 bases, with 22 bases between the two germline ends. The CDR3 has 17 amino acids. Germline V CDR1 and CDR2: WSHSY, SAAADI. The CDR3 sequence: CASAWGGPNVAGNTIYF. The CDR3 nucleotides read TGCGCCAGCGCTTGGGGGGGGCCTAATGTTGCTGGAAACACCATATATTTT.

V usage is TRBV6-5 and J usage is TRBJ1-6; D not certain. Germline CDR1 is MNHEY and CDR2 is SVGAGI. The V end lost 4 bases, the J end lost 8 bases, and 12 bases lay between the germline ends. This CDR3 has 14 amino acids. The CDR3 protein is CASSSPYGDSPLHF. The DNA of the CDR3 is TGTGCCAGCAGTTCCCCCTACGGTGATTCACCCCTCCACTTT.

This clone was seen a handful of times. The rearrangement joins TRBV28 to TRBJ2-1; 7 bases align to TRBD1. The CDR3 has 15 residues. Germline V CDR1 and CDR2: MDHEN, SYDVKM. V dropped 6 bases and J dropped 0; count of bases not matched to a gene: 5. The CDR3 loop reads CASRTGSGSYNEQFF. CDR3 bases: TGTGCCAGCAGGACAGGGTCCGGCTCCTACAATGAGCAGTTCTTC.

The V and J genes are TRBV19 and TRBJ2-2, with D possibly TRBD2 on 6 matching bases. Trimming cost V 2 bases and J 6 bases, with 19 bases left between them. This CDR3 has 17 residues. The germline V gene has CDR1 LNHDA and CDR2 SQIVND (reference sequence). DNA for the CDR3: TGTGCCAGTAGTATAAGAGGAGGAGGGACGAAACCCGGGGAGCTGTTTTTT. Encoded protein: CASSIRGGGTKPGELFF.

The chain combines TRBV24-1 with TRBJ2-1; D is perhaps TRBD1 (5 bases). The CDR3 loop spans 13 amino acids. Germline CDR1 and CDR2: KGHDR and SFDVKD. V dropped 1 base and J dropped 7 bases, with 7 bases sitting between them. The CDR3 is CATSDLKGNEQFF. CDR3 in DNA: TGTGCCACCAGTGATTTAAAGGGGAATGAGCAGTTCTTC.

The chain joins TRBV7-9 to TRBJ1-2; D uncertain. V was shortened by 1 base and J by 2 bases, with 5 bases between the two germline ends. Germline loops: CDR1 SEHNR, CDR2 FQNEAQ (reference sequence). CDR3 length: 13 amino acids. The CDR3 spells CASSLGENYGYTF. CDR3 coding DNA: TGTGCCAGCAGCTTAGGCGAGAACTATGGCTACACCTTC.

The chain employs TRBV25-1 and TRBJ2-7; 10 bases are shared with TRBD1. Germline lookup yields CDR1 MGHDK and CDR2 SYGVNS. The length of the CDR3 is 14 residues. Trimming took 5 bases from V and 5 from J; bases not matched to a gene: 6. CDR3: CASSRDRGPHEQYF. Here the CDR3 DNA reads TGTGCCAGCAGTCGAGACAGGGGGCCCCACGAGCAGTACTTC.

J is TRBJ2-2 and V is TRBV6-2 or TRBV6-3; 10 bases match TRBD2. Losses at the gene ends were 5 bases for V and 4 bases for J; bases not matched to a gene: 13. The V gene's germline CDR1 is MNHEY and CDR2 SVGEGT. CDR3 length: 18 amino acids. CDR3 loop: CASSRRIAGGSGTGELFF. The CDR3 DNA is TGTGCCAGCAGTCGCCGGATAGCGGGGGGTTCGGGCACCGGGGAGCTGTTTTTT.

The V and J genes are TRBV6-5 and TRBJ2-7; 10 positions agree with TRBD2. In germline, CDR1 is MNHEY, CDR2 SVGAGI. Trimming at V came to 8 bases and at J to 3 bases, leaving 7 bases not matched to a gene. The CDR3 is 14 residues long. CDR3 coding DNA: TGTGCCAGCCAGCGGGGGGGGACCAGCTACGAGCAGTACTTC. This gives the protein CASQRGGTSYEQYF.

V gene TRBV9 combines with J gene TRBJ2-7, with 9 nucleotides matching TRBD1. This CDR3 is 15 amino acids long. Trimming at V came to 4 bases and at J to 1 base, leaving 6 bases not matched to a gene. CDR1 and CDR2 from the germline V gene are SGDLS and YYNGEE. This CDR3 is CASSLGTGLSYEQYF. In DNA, the CDR3 is TGTGCCAGCAGCCTTGGGACAGGGTTGTCCTACGAGCAGTACTTC. Full variable domain (outside the CDR3, taken from reference TRBV9 and TRBJ2-7): DSGVTQTPKHLITATGQRVTLRCSPRSGDLSVYWYQQSLDQGLQFLIQYYNGEERAKGNILERFSAQQFPDLHSELNLSSLELGDSALYFCASSLGTGLSYEQYFGPGTRLTVT.

The count of this clone is one. The CDR3 DNA reads as TGTGCAAGTCGCCCGAGGCCAGGGATGGAAAAACTGTTTTTT. This translates into CASRPRPGMEKLFF. This chain connects TRBV12-2 to TRBJ1-4; the D call TRBD1 from the table was never checked on the DNA. TRBV12-2 is a pseudogene segment. The CDR3 has 14 residues.

The J gene is TRBJ1-2, the V gene TRBV10-3; no reliable D call. Germline lookup yields CDR1 ENHRY and CDR2 SYGVKD. The V end lost 2 bases, the J end lost 4 bases, and 8 bases lay between the germline ends. The CDR3 is 13 amino acids. In DNA, the CDR3 is TGTGCCATCAGTGAGCAACAGATCTATGGCTACACCTTC. It codes for CAISEQQIYGYTF.

The rearrangement links TRBV19 to TRBJ2-3; 10 bases are shared with TRBD2. The junction had 10 bases not matched to a gene; V was cut back by 4 bases and J by 0 bases. CDR1 is LNHDA, CDR2 SQIVND, per germline (reference sequence). This CDR3 has 18 residues. Here the CDR3 DNA reads TGTGCCAGTAGTACTAGCGGGGGCCGACTTCGTAGCACAGATACGCAGTATTTT. Amino acids: CASSTSGGRLRSTDTQYF.